The 7 T cell receptor beta chains reported below all come from one sample, sequenced in a study of cytomegalovirus exposure and HLA in healthy donors (dated by TCRdb to 2017 to 2019). The library was generated by the immunoSEQ multiplex PCR assay. The multiplex PCR relied on a mix of 60 forward primers for TCR Vbeta segments and 13 reverse primers for TCR Jbeta segments. TCRdb's version of the immuneACCESS table is confined to in-frame rearrangements and falls short of the full clone set. An unresolved V gene accounts for under half of the shortfall where checked; the remainder is of unknown origin. This sample is represented by 150,000 to 200,000 clones; around 79% of them were singletons. The biggest ten clones account for approximately 2.3% of the sample. Sequenced: PBMCs. The receptor set was obtained from a female donor in good health and CMV-seronegative.

The chain is built from TRBV19 and TRBJ2-3, with 7 bases fitting TRBD1. V was pared by 7 bases and J by 6 bases, with 13 bases of the junction left unmatched. The length of the CDR3 is 15 residues. From germline, CDR1 is LNHDA and CDR2 SQIVND (reference sequence). The CDR3 nucleotides are TGTGCCAGTACCCCCCTGGGGAAGGGGGCGGATACGCAGTATTTT. Its translation: CASTPLGKGADTQYF.

This clone turned up a few times. The chain couples TRBV5-4 to TRBJ2-1, with D possibly being TRBD1 (6 bases). Trimming removed 2 bases at V and 6 bases at J, with 15 bases between. CDR1 and CDR2 (germline): SGHNT, YYREEE (reference sequence). The CDR3 is made up of 15 amino acids. The CDR3 DNA sequence: TGTGCCAGCAGCTTAGGGACACTGGGCGGCAATGAGCAGTTCTTC. This encodes CASSLGTLGGNEQFF.

The chain joins TRBV4-3 to TRBJ2-5; TRBD1 agrees at 9 bases. The V gene's germline CDR1 is LGHNA and CDR2 YSLEER. The ends lost 0 bases at V and 7 bases at J; junction bases unmatched: 12. CDR3 length: 17 residues. This CDR3 reads CASSQDGPGQGWGTQYF. The CDR3 bases are TGCGCCAGCAGCCAAGATGGACCGGGACAGGGCTGGGGGACCCAGTACTTC.

The rearrangement links TRBV6-5 to TRBJ2-1, with D tentatively TRBD1 (5 bases). V lost 2 bases and J 5 bases, leaving 10 bases between the germline ends. The CDR3 extends over 14 amino acids. In germline, CDR1 is MNHEY, CDR2 SVGAGI. CDR3 coding DNA: TGTGCCAGCAGTTACACAGGTCCTCACAATGAGCAGTTCTTC. Its translation: CASSYTGPHNEQFF.

This chain connects TRBV5-4 to TRBJ2-3; D not certain. The CDR3 spans 12 residues. Germline V gene sequence: CDR1 SGHNT, CDR2 YYREEE (reference sequence). Trimming shortened V by 4 bases and J by 2 bases, and 5 bases separated the two germline ends. The CDR3 DNA is TGTGCCAGCAGCCGCTACACAGATACGCAGTATTTT. Translation: CASSRYTDTQYF.

This clone was counted a few times. The chain employs TRBV29-1 and TRBJ1-2; TRBD1 is a possible D gene (5 bases). The CDR3 extends over 11 amino acids. The germline V and J ends were trimmed by 3 bases and 8 bases, with 10 bases remaining between them. Germline V lookup: CDR1 SQVTM, CDR2 ANQGSEA. This CDR3 is CSVDGAQGYTF. CDR3 nucleotide sequence: TGCAGCGTTGATGGGGCCCAGGGCTACACCTTC.

The J gene is TRBJ1-2, the V gene TRBV25-1; the match to TRBD1 covers 10 bases. After removal of 4 bases from V and 4 bases from J, the junction contained 6 bases not matched to a gene. CDR1 is MGHDK and CDR2 is SYGVNS in the germline V gene. This CDR3 spans 15 amino acids. CDR3 amino acids: CASSGGQGRSYGYTF. CDR3 nucleotides: TGTGCCAGCAGTGGGGGACAGGGGAGGAGCTATGGCTACACCTTC.